This T cell receptor beta chain comes out of a study of T cell responses to AZD1222 COVID-19 vaccine. Overall study: Investigators merged groups given second doses at roughly 4 or roughly 12 weeks.

In regard to this clone: Its antigen is undetermined.

Clones were read by immunoSEQ multiplex PCR, and TCRdb kept only the in-frame ones, dropping some. The sample yields approximately 100,000 clones, 85% to 90% seen once. Notes on the study in general: Donors were mostly white British, more females; clonal diversity possibly underestimated. Spike-specific TCR repertoires showed rising breadth and depth after two AZD1222 doses.

This receptor was obtained from an adult in good health. The material was peripheral blood, obtained on day 0 of AZD1222 vaccination.

DNA for the CDR3: TGTGCCAGCAGTTACCGGGGTCAAGAGACCCAGTACTTC. Encoded protein: CASSYRGQETQYF. The V and J genes are TRBV6-5 and TRBJ2-5; D perhaps matches TRBD2 (5 bases). Germline CDR1 reads MNHEY; CDR2 reads SVGAGI. This CDR3 is 13 amino acids long. Trimming shortened V by 2 bases and J by 2 bases, and 6 bases separated the two germline ends.